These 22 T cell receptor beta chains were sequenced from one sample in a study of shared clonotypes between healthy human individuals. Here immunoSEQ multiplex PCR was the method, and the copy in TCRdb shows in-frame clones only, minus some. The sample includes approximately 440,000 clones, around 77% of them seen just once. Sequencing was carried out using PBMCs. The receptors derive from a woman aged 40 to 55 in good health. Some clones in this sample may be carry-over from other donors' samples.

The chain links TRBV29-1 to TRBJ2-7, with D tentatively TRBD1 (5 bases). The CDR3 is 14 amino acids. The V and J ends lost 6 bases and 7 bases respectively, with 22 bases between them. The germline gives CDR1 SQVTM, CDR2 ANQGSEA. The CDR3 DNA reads TGCAGCGTCGACTCAGCTGGGGCGGTTGGGGAGCAGTACTTC. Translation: CSVDSAGAVGEQYF.

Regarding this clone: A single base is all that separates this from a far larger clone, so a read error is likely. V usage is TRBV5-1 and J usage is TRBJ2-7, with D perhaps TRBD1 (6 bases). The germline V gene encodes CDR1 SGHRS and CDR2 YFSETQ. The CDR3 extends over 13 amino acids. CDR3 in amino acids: CSSTRDISYEQYF. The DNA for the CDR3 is TGCTCCAGCACTCGGGACATCTCCTACGAGCAGTACTTC.

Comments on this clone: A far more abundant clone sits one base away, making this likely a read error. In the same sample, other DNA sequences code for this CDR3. CDR3 DNA sequence: TGTGCCAGCAGCCAAGAGTTAGGGGACAGCCAGTACTTC. Translated: CASSQELGDSQYF. The rearrangement joins TRBV14 to TRBJ2-7; 7 positions agree with TRBD1. CDR1 SGHDN and CDR2 FVKESK come from the germline V gene. The CDR3 totals 13 residues. V gave up 0 bases and J gave up 10 bases; unmatched junction bases: 6.

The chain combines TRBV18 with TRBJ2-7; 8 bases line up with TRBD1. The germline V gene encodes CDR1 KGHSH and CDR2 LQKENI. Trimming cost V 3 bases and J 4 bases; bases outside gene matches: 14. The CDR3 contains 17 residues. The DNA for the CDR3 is TGTGCCAGCTCACCCGGAACCGGGACAGGACTTTTATACGAGCAGTACTTC. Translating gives CASSPGTGTGLLYEQYF.

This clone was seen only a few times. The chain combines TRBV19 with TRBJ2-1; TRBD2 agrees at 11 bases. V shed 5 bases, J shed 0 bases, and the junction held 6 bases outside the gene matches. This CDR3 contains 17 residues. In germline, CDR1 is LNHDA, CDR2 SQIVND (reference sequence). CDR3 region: CASSGGLAEISYNEQFF. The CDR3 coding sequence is TGTGCCAGTAGTGGGGGACTAGCGGAAATCTCCTACAATGAGCAGTTCTTC. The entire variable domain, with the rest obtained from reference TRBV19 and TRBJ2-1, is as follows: DGGITQSPKYLFRKEGQNVTLSCEQNLNHDAMYWYRQDPGQGLRLIYYSQIVNDFQKGDIAEGYSVSREKKESFPLTVTSAQKNPTAFYLCASSGGLAEISYNEQFFGPGTRLTVL.

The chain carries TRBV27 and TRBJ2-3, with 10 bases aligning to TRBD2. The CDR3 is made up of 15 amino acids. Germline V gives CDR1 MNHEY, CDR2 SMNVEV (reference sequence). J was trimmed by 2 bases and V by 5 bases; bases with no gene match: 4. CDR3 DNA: TGTGCCAGCAGTCTAGCGGGAGACCACACAGATACGCAGTATTTT. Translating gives CASSLAGDHTDTQYF.

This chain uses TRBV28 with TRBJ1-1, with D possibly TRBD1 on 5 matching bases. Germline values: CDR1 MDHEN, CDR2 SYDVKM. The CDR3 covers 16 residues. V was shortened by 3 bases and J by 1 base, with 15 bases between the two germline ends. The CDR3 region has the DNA TGTGCCAGCAGTTTTAATCGGGGGTTGAAGAACACTGAAGCTTTCTTT. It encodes CASSFNRGLKNTEAFF.

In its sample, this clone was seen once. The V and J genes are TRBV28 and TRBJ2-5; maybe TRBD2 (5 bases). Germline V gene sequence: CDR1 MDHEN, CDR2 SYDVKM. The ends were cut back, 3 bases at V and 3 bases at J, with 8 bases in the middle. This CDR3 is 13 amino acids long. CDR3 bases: TGTGCCAGCAGTTTTTCGGGAAAAGAGACCCAGTACTTC. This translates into CASSFSGKETQYF.

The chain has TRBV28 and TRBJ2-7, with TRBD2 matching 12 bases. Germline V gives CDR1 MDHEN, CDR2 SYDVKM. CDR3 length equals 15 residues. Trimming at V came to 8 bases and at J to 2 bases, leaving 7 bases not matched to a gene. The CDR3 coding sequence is TGTGCCAGCGCCGTAGGACTAGCGGGGACCTACGAGCAGTACTTC. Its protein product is CASAVGLAGTYEQYF.

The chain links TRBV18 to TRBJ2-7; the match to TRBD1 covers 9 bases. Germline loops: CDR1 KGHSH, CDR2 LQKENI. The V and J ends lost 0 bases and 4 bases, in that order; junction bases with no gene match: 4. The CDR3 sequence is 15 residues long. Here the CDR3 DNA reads TGTGCCAGCTCACCACCGGGACAGGGACGATACGAGCAGTACTTC. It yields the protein CASSPPGQGRYEQYF.

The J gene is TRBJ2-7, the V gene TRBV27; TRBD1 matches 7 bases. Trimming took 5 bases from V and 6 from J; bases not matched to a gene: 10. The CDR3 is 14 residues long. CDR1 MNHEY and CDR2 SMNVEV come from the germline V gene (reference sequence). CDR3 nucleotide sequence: TGTGCCAGCAGTCCCCAGACAGGGTTGCCCGAGCAGTACTTC. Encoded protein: CASSPQTGLPEQYF.

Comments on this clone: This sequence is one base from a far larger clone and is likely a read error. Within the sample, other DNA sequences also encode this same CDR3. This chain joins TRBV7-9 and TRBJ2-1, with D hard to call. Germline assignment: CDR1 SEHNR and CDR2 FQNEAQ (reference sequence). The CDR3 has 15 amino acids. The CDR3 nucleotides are TGTGCCGGCAGCTTAGTTCCAGAGGCCTACAATGAGCAGTTCTTC. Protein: CAGSLVPEAYNEQFF.

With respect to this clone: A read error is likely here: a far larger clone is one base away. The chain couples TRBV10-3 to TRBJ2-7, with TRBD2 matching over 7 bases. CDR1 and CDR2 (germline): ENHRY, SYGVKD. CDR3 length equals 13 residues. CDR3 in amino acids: CAVRDPGGYEQYF. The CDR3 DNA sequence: TGTGCCGTCAGGGACCCGGGAGGCTACGAGCAGTACTTC.

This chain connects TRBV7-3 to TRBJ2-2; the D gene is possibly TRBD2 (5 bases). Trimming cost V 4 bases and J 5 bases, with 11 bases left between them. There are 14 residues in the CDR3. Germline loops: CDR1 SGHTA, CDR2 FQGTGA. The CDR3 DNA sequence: TGTGCCAGCAGCTCCAGACTACAGACCGGGGAGCTGTTTTTT. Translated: CASSSRLQTGELFF.

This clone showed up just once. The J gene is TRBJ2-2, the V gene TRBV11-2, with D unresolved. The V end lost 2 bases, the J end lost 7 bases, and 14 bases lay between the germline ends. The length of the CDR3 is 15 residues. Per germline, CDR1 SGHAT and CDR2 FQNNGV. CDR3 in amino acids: CASSLRAASGGELFF. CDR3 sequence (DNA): TGTGCCAGCAGCTTAAGGGCGGCGTCGGGCGGGGAGCTGTTTTTT.

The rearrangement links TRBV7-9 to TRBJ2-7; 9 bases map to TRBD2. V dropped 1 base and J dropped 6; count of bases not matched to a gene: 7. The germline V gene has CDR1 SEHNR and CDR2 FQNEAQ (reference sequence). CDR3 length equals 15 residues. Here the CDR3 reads CASSLGGRAGGEQYF. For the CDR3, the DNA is TGTGCCAGCAGCTTAGGCGGGAGGGCCGGTGGCGAGCAGTACTTC. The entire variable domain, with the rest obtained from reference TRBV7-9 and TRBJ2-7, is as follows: DTGVSQNPRHKITKRGQNVTFRCDPISEHNRLYWYRQTLGQGPEFLTYFQNEAQLEKSRLLSDRFSAERPKGSFSTLEIQRTEQGDSAMYLCASSLGGRAGGEQYFGPGTRLTVT.

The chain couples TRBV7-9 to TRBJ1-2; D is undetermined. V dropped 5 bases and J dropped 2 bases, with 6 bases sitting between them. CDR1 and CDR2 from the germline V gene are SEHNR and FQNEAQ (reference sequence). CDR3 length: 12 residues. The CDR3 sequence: CASSGSNYGYTF. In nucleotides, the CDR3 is TGTGCCAGCAGCGGATCCAACTATGGCTACACCTTC.

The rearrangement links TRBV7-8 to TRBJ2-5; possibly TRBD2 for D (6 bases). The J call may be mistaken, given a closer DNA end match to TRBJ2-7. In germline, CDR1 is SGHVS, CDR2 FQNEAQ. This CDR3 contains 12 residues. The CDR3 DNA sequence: TGTGCCAGCAGCGTCGGGAGTTACGAGCAGTACTTC. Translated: CASSVGSYEQYF.

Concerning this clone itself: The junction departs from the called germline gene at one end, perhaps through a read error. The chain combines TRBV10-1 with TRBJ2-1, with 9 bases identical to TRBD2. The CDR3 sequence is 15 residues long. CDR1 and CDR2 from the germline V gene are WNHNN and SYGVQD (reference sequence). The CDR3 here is CASNEREESYNEQFF. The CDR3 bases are TGCGCCAGCAATGAGCGGGAGGAGTCCTACAATGAGCAGTTCTTC.

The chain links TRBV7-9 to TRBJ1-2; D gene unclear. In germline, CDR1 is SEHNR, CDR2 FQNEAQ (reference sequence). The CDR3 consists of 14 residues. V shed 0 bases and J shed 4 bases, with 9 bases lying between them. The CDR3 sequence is CASSLAAIGYGYTF. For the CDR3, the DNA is TGTGCCAGCAGCTTAGCTGCTATCGGCTATGGCTACACCTTC.

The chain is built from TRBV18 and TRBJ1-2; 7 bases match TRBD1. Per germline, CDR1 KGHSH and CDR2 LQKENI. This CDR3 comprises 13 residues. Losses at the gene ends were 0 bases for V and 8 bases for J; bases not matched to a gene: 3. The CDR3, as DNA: TGTGCCAGCTCACCACCGACAGGGACCGGCTACACCTTC. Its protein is CASSPPTGTGYTF.

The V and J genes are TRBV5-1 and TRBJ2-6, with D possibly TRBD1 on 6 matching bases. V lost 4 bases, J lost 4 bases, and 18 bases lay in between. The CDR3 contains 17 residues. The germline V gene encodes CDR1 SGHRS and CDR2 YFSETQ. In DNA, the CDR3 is TGCGCCAGCAGCGCAAACCCTACAGGGTGGGGGGCCAACGTCCTGACTTTC. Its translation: CASSANPTGWGANVLTF.